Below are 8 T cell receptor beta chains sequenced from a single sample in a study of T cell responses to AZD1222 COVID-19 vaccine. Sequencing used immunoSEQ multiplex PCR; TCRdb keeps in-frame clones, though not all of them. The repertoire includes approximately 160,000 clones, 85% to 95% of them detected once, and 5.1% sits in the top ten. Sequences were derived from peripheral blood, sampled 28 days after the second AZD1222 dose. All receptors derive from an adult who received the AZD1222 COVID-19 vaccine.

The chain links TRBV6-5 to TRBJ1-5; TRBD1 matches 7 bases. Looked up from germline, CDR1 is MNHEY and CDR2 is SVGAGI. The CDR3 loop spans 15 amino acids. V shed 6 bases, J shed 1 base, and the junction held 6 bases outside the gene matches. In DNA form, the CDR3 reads TGTGCCAGCAGCCTCGACAGGGCAAGCAATCAGCCCCAGCATTTT. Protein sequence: CASSLDRASNQPQHF.

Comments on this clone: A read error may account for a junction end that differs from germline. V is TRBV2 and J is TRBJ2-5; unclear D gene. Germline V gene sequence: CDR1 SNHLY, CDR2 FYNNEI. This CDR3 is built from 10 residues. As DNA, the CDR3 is TGTGCCAGCAGTGAGTTCTCCCTAAACTTC. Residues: CASSEFSLNF. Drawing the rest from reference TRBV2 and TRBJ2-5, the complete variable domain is EPEVTQTPSHQVTQMGQEVILRCVPISNHLYFYWYRQILGQKVEFLVSFYNNEISEKSEIFDDQFSVERPDGSNFTLKIRSTKLEDSAMYFCASSEFSLNFGPGTRLLVL.

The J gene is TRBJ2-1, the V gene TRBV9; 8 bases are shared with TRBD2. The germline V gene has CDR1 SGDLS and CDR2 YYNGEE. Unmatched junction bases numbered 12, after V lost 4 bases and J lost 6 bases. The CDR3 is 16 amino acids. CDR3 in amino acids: CASSTLAGTNPNEQFF. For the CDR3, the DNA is TGTGCCAGCAGCACCTTAGCGGGGACCAACCCCAATGAGCAGTTCTTC.

CDR3 DNA sequence: TGTGCCAGCAGCCAAGATCGACAGGGGGCATATGGCTACACCTTC. This gives the protein CASSQDRQGAYGYTF. The chain is built from TRBV4-2 and TRBJ1-2; 10 bases map to TRBD1. The CDR3 runs to 15 residues. Germline V gene lookup returns CDR1 LGHNA and CDR2 YNFKEQ. V shed 0 bases and J 5 bases; nucleotides not matched to a gene: 3.

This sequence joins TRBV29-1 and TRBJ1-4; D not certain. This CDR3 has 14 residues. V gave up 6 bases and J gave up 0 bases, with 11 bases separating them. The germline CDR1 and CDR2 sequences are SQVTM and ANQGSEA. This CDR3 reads CSVSGRPTNEKLFF. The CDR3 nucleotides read TGCAGCGTCTCCGGGAGACCAACTAATGAAAAACTGTTTTTT.

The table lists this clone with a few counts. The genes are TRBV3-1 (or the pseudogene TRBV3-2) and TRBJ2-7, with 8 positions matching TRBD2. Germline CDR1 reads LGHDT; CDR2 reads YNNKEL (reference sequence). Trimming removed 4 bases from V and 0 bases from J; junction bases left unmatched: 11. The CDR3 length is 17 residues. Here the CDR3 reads CASSPRVTSVYSYEQYF. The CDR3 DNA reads TGTGCCAGCAGCCCCAGGGTGACTAGCGTTTACTCCTACGAGCAGTACTTC.

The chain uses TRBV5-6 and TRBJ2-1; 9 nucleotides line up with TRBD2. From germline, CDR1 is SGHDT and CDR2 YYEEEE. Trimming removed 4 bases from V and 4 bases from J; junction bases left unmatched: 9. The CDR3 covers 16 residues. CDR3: CASSKIAGAMYNEQFF. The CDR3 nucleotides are TGTGCCAGCAGCAAGATAGCGGGAGCGATGTACAATGAGCAGTTCTTC. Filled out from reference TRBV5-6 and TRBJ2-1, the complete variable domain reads DAGVTQSPTHLIKTRGQQVTLRCSPKSGHDTVSWYQQALGQGPQFIFQYYEEEERQRGNFPDRFSGHQFPNYSSELNVNALLLGDSALYLCASSKIAGAMYNEQFFGPGTRLTVL.

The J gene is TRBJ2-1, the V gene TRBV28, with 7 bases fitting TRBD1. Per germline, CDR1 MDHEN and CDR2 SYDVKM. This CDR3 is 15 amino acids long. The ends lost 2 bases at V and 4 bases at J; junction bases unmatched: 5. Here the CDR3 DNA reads TGTGCCAGCAGTTTAAGGGACAGCCTTTACAATGAGCAGTTCTTC. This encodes CASSLRDSLYNEQFF. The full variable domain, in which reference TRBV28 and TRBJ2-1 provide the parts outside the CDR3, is DVKVTQSSRYLVKRTGEKVFLECVQDMDHENMFWYRQDPGLGLRLIYFSYDVKMKEKGDIPEGYSVSREKKERFSLILESASTNQTSMYLCASSLRDSLYNEQFFGPGTRLTVL.